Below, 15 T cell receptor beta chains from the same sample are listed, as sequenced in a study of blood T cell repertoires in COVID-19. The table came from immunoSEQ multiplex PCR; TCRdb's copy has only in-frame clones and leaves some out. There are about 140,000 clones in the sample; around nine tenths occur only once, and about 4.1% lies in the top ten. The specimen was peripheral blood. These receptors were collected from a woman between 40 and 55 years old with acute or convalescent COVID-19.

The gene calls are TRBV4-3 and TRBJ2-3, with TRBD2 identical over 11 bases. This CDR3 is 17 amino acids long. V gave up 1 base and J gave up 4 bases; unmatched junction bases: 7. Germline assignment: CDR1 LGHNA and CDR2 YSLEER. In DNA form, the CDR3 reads TGCGCCAGCAGCCAAGCCTATAGCGGGGGGGGCGCAGATACGCAGTATTTT. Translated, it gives CASSQAYSGGGADTQYF.

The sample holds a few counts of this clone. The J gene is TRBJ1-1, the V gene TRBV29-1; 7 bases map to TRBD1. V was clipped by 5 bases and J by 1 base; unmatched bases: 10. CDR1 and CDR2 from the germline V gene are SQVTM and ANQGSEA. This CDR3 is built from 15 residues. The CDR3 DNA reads TGCAGCGTTTCAATTGGGACAGAGCAGAACACTGAAGCTTTCTTT. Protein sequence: CSVSIGTEQNTEAFF.

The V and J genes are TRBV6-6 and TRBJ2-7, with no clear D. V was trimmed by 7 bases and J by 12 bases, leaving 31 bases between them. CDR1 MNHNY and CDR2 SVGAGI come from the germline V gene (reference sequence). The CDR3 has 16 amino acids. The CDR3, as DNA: TGTGCCAGCATTGAGGCTTTGAAACCAATCCCCCGCGTTCTGTACTTC. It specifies CASIEALKPIPRVLYF.

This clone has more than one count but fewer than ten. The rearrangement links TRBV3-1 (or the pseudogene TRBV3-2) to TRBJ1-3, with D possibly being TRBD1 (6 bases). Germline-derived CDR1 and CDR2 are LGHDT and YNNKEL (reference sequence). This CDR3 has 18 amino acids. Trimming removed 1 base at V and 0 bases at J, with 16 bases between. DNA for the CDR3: TGTGCCAGCAGCCAAGGTTGGACAGCCTCCCTCTCTGGAAACACCATATATTTT. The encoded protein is CASSQGWTASLSGNTIYF.

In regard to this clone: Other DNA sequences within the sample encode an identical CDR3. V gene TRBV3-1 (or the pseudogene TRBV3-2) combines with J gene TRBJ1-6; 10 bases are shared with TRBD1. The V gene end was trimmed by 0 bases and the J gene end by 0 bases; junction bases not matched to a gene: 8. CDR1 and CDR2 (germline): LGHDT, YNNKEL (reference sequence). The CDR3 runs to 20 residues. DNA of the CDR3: TGTGCCAGCAGCCAAGAAGGACAGGGGGTACTGAGCTCCTATAATTCACCCCTCCACTTT. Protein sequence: CASSQEGQGVLSSYNSPLHF.

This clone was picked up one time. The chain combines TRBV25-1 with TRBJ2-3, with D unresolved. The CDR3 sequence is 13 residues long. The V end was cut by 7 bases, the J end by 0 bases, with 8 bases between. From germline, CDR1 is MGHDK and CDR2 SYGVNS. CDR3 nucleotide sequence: TGTGCCAGCACTGGAGCTAGCACAGATACGCAGTATTTT. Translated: CASTGASTDTQYF.

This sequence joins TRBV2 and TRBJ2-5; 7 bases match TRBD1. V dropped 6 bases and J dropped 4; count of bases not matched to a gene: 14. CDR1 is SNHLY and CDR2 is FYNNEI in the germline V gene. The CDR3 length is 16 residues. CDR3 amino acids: CASSGPQGSRAETQYF. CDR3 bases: TGTGCCAGCAGCGGACCACAGGGGTCGAGAGCAGAGACCCAGTACTTC.

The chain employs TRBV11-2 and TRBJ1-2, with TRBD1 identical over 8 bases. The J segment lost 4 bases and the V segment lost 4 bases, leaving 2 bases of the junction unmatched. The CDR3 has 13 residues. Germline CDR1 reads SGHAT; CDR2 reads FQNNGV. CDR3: CASSSTGGYGYTF. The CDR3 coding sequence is TGTGCCAGCAGCTCAACAGGGGGCTATGGCTACACCTTC.

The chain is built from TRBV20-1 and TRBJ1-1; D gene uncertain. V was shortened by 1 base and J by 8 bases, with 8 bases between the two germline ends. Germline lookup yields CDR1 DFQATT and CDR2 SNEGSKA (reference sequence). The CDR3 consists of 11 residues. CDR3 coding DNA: TGCAGTGCTAGAGGGCGGGTCGAAGCTTTCTTT. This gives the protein CSARGRVEAFF.

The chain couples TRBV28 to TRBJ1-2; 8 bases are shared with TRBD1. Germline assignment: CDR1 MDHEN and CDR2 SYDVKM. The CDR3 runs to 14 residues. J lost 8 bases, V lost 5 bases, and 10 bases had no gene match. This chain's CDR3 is CASSLGQEREGYTF. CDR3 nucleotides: TGTGCCAGCAGTCTGGGACAGGAGAGGGAAGGCTACACCTTC.

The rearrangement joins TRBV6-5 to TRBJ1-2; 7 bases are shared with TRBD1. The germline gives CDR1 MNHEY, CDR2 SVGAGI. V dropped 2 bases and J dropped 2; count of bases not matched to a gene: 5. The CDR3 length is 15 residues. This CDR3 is CASSYAQGTNYGYTF. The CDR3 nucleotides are TGTGCCAGCAGTTACGCACAGGGGACCAACTATGGCTACACCTTC.

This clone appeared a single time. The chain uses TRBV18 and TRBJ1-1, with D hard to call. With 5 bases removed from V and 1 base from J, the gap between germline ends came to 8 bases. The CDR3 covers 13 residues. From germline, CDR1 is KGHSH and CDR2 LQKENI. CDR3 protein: CASSNTENTEAFF. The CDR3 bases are TGTGCCAGCTCAAATACAGAGAACACTGAAGCTTTCTTT.

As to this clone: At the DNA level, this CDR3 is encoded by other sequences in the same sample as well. The CDR3 spells CASSVGTGGFYEQYF. CDR3 sequence (DNA): TGTGCCAGCAGCGTAGGGACAGGGGGCTTCTACGAGCAGTACTTC. The chain uses TRBV9 and TRBJ2-7; 11 nucleotides line up with TRBD1. Germline trimming cut 0 bases from V and 3 bases from J; bases unmatched to any gene: 2. Germline V gives CDR1 SGDLS, CDR2 YYNGEE. The CDR3 length is 15 residues.

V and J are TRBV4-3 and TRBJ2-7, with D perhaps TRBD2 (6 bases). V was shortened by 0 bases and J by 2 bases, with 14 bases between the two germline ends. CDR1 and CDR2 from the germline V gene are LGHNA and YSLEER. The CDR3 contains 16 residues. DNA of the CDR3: TGCGCCAGCAGCCAAGAGGCCGGGGGTAACACCTACGAGCAGTACTTC. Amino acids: CASSQEAGGNTYEQYF.

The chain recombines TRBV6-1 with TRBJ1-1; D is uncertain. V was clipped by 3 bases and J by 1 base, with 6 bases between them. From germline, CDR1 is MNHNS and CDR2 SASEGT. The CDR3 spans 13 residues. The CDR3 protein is CASSEAENTEAFF. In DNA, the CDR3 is TGTGCCAGCAGTGAGGCAGAGAACACTGAAGCTTTCTTT.